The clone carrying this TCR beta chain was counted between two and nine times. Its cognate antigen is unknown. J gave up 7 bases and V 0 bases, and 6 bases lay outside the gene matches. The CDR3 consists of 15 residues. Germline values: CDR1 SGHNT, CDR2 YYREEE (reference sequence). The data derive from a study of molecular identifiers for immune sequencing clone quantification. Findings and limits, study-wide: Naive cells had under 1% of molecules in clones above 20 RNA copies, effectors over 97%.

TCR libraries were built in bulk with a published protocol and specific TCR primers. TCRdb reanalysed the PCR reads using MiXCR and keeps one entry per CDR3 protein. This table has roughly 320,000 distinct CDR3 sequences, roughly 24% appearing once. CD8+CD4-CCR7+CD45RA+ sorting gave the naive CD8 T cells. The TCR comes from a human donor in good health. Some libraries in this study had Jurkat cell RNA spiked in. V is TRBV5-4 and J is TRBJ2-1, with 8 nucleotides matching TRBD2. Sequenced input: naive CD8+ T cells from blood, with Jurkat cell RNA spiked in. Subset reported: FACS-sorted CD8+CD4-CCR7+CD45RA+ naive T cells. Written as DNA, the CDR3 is TGTGCCAGCAGCTTGGAGGGACTAGGCTATAATGAGCAGTTCTTC. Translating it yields CASSLEGLGYNEQFF.